The table lists the clone carrying this T cell receptor (beta chain) with a few counts. The target antigen is unknown. The sample comes from a study of neoadjuvant anti-PD-1 for oral cavity cancer. At the level of the study: Patients without progression got a fourth dose around day 43. Notes on the study in general: Only a few patients per response group were TCR-analyzed; validation needed.

Method: immunoSEQ multiplex PCR; TCRdb's copy keeps in-frame clones and lacks some. Found here are approximately 16,000 clones, around 74% of them singletons; the top ten hold under 3%. These newly diagnosed stage II-IVA oral cavity squamous cell carcinoma patients had no prior systemic or radiation treatment. CDR1 is GTSNPN, CDR2 SVGIG, per germline (reference sequence). Trimming left V 2 bases short and J 4 bases short, with 14 bases between. The CDR3 is 14 residues long. The material sequenced was PBMCs, taken before nivolumab (anti-PD-1) treatment. The clonotype originates from a person aged 35-79 years with oral cavity squamous cell carcinoma. This chain uses TRBV30 with TRBJ1-1; D ambiguous. This CDR3 reads CAWSKGGPLTEAFF. For the CDR3, the DNA is TGTGCCTGGAGTAAGGGAGGACCTCTCACTGAAGCTTTCTTT.